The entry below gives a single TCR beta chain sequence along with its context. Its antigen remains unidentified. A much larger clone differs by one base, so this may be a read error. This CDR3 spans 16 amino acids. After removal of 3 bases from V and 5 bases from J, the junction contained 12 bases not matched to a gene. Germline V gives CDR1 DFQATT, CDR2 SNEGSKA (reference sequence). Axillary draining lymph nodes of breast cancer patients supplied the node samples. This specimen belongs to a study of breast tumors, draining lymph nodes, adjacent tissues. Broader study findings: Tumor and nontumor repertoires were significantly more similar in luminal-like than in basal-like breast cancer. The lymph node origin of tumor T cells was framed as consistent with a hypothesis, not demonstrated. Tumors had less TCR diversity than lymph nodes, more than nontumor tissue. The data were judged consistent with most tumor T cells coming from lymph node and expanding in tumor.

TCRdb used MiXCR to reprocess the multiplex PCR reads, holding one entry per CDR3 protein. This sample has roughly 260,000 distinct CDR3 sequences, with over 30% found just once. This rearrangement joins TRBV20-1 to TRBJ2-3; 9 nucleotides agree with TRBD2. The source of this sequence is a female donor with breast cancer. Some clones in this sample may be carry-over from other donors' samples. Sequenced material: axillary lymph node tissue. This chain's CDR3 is CSASVIVAGAEDTQYF. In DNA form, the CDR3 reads TGCAGTGCTAGCGTAATTGTAGCGGGAGCGGAAGATACGCAGTATTTT.